This T cell receptor (beta chain) was retrieved from a study of cytomegalovirus exposure and HLA in healthy donors. Use of 60 Vbeta and 13 Jbeta primers characterized the PCR. Libraries were prepared by immunoSEQ multiplex PCR; TCRdb keeps only in-frame clonotypes and omits some of them. The sample shows around 100,000 clones, 60% to 70% of them seen only once. Germline V gives CDR1 SGHTA, CDR2 FQGTGA. The CDR3 is 18 amino acids. V was pared by 9 bases and J by 0 bases, with 15 bases of the junction left unmatched. The rearrangement joins TRBV7-3 to TRBJ1-3; 9 nucleotides agree with TRBD1. The receptor was isolated from a young man in good health and CMV-seropositive. Input material: PBMCs. DNA of the CDR3: TGTGCCAGGGCGAGGGACAGGGCCATCGAGAGCTCTGGAAACACCATATATTTT. Amino acid sequence: CARARDRAIESSGNTIYF.